This TCR delta chain was sequenced during a study of gamma-delta T cells after stem cell transplantation. TCRdb re-called clones from the RT-PCR reads via CATT. Here the sample spans a few thousand delta-chain clones, approximately 2.9% being singletons. This clone is medium-sized. A much bigger clone sits one base away, suggesting this may be a read error. Other DNA sequences in the sample encode the same CDR3. CDR3 size: 17 residues. Germline CDR1 reads GEAIGNYY; CDR2 reads EKD. V lost 0 bases, J lost 0 bases, and 9 bases stayed unmatched. Sequenced sample: gamma-delta T cells. The receptor's source is a human donor. It is not recorded whose cells these are; they may come from a transplant donor. The chain recombines TRDV2 with TRDJ1, with 7 bases that match TRDD3. The CDR3 DNA follows: TGTGCCTGTGACACCCTGGGGGCGAAGGTGTACACCGATAAACTCATCTTT. Translation gives CACDTLGAKVYTDKLIF.